One and the same sample provided the 26 T cell receptor beta chains below, sequenced in a study of beta chain features in type 1 diabetes listed by TCRdb under 2018. Library preparation used the immunoSEQ multiplex PCR assay. All of the isolated RNA was reverse transcribed with the High Capacity cDNA Reverse Transcription Kit, so expressed TCRB transcripts were sequenced. The clones in this table, taken by TCRdb from immuneACCESS, are in-frame only. Not every clone is retained; where verified, under half of the shortfall comes from an unresolved V gene, and the cause of the rest is unknown. Across this sample there are roughly 500,000 clones, with 11% seen only once. The leading ten clones occupy roughly 0.046% of the sample. Source material: naive CD4+ T cells from blood. What the cell subset or site label conveys for this sample: true naive CD4+ T cells. Receptor source: a woman between 18 and 30 years old in good health.

In this sample, this clone turned up a few times. This chain uses TRBV2 with TRBJ2-1; 10 bases fit TRBD2. CDR1 and CDR2 (germline): SNHLY, FYNNEI. J lost 8 bases, V lost 2 bases, and 12 bases had no gene match. The CDR3 is 17 amino acids. The CDR3 loop reads CASSEPLLAGLIDEQFF. CDR3 DNA: TGTGCCAGCAGTGAACCCTTACTAGCGGGGTTAATCGATGAGCAGTTCTTC.

This clone was counted a few times. V gene TRBV5-1 combines with J gene TRBJ2-7; a possible D gene is TRBD1 (5 bases). The V and J ends lost 4 bases and 0 bases respectively, with 17 bases between them. This CDR3 is 16 amino acids long. CDR1 and CDR2 (germline): SGHRS, YFSETQ. CDR3: CASSTATGSVSYEQYF. CDR3 DNA sequence: TGCGCCAGCAGCACAGCTACAGGCTCGGTCTCCTACGAGCAGTACTTC.

In this sample, this clone turned up a few times. The rearrangement uses TRBV18 and TRBJ1-2, with TRBD1 identical over 8 bases. Germline values: CDR1 KGHSH, CDR2 LQKENI. Unmatched junction bases numbered 16, after V lost 2 bases and J lost 8 bases. The CDR3 has 17 amino acids. The CDR3 is CASSPYPSLGTGLGYTF. The CDR3, as DNA: TGTGCCAGCTCACCATACCCCTCACTGGGGACAGGATTAGGCTACACCTTC.

This clone appeared a few times. The rearrangement joins TRBV28 to TRBJ1-6; D is unresolved. The CDR3 runs to 14 residues. V was clipped by 3 bases and J by 8 bases, with 11 bases between them. Per germline, CDR1 MDHEN and CDR2 SYDVKM. The DNA for the CDR3 is TGTGCCAGCAGTTTTGTCCAGTTCCATTCACCCCTCCACTTT. It yields the protein CASSFVQFHSPLHF.

In its sample, this clone was seen a few times. The chain carries TRBV7-9 and TRBJ2-5; 7 positions agree with TRBD2. This CDR3 has 14 residues. Per germline, CDR1 SEHNR and CDR2 FQNEAQ (reference sequence). The V gene end was trimmed by 4 bases and the J gene end by 5 bases; junction bases not matched to a gene: 7. CDR3 residues: CASSSGPAGETQYF. In nucleotides, the CDR3 is TGTGCCAGCAGCTCCGGCCCAGCGGGGGAGACCCAGTACTTC.

A few counts support this clone. This chain uses TRBV5-6 with TRBJ1-2; D unresolved. Germline CDR1 and CDR2: SGHDT and YYEEEE. The V end lost 2 bases, the J end lost 4 bases, and 6 bases lay between the germline ends. The CDR3 has 12 amino acids. Here the CDR3 reads CASSFQAYGYTF. CDR3 in DNA: TGTGCCAGCAGCTTTCAGGCCTATGGCTACACCTTC.

The genes are TRBV7-2 and TRBJ2-5; TRBD1 aligns across 7 bases. The CDR3 covers 14 residues. The germline V gene has CDR1 SGHTA and CDR2 FQGNSA. J was trimmed by 2 bases and V by 5 bases; bases with no gene match: 5. In DNA form, the CDR3 reads TGTGCCAGCAGCACAGGGACAGCTCAAGAGACCCAGTACTTC. It encodes CASSTGTAQETQYF.

This clone was counted between two and nine times. The gene calls are TRBV7-2 and TRBJ2-3, with D possibly being TRBD1 or TRBD2 (6 bases each). The V gene's germline CDR1 is SGHTA and CDR2 FQGNSA. The CDR3 runs to 14 residues. The V end was cut by 0 bases, the J end by 4 bases, with 8 bases between. In DNA form, the CDR3 reads TGTGCCAGCAGCTTAGCGGGGGGCGCAGATACGCAGTATTTT. The encoded protein is CASSLAGGADTQYF.

The sample holds a few counts of this clone. At one end, the junction sequence differs from germline, possibly due to a read error. The chain links TRBV5-1 to TRBJ2-1; 7 bases are shared with TRBD1. CDR3 length: 13 amino acids. Germline loops: CDR1 SGHRS, CDR2 YFSETQ. For the CDR3, the DNA is TGCGCCAGCAGCGCCGGGACAGACTCCCTCCAGGTCTTC. Its protein is CASSAGTDSLQVF.

The DNA of the CDR3 is TGTGCCAGCAACGACGGAATAGCCAAAAACATTCAGTACTTC. As protein: CASNDGIAKNIQYF. V gene TRBV6-5 combines with J gene TRBJ2-4; D is uncertain. Germline V gene lookup returns CDR1 MNHEY and CDR2 SVGAGI. CDR3 length: 14 residues. Trimming took 7 bases from V and 0 from J, leaving 10 bases between them.

This clone was counted only a few times. The gene calls are TRBV11-2 and TRBJ2-3; D is perhaps TRBD1 (7 bases). Germline CDR1 is SGHAT and CDR2 is FQNNGV. The CDR3 runs 16 residues. Between the trimmed V and J ends, which lost 5 bases and 6 bases, there was a span of 21 bases. CDR3 DNA: TGTGCCAGCAGCCGCAGTCAGGGGGGAGCCGGGGATACGCAGTATTTT. Translation gives CASSRSQGGAGDTQYF. Full variable domain (outside the CDR3, taken from reference TRBV11-2 and TRBJ2-3): EAGVAQSPRYKIIEKRQSVAFWCNPISGHATLYWYQQILGQGPKLLIQFQNNGVVDDSQLPKDRFSAERLKGVDSTLKIQPAKLEDSAVYLCASSRSQGGAGDTQYFGPGTRLTVL.

The V and J genes are TRBV5-6 and TRBJ2-2, with 8 bases matching TRBD1. The CDR3 spans 15 residues. The junction had 5 bases not matched to a gene; V was cut back by 7 bases and J by 0 bases. The V gene's germline CDR1 is SGHDT and CDR2 YYEEEE. In DNA form, the CDR3 reads TGTGCCAGCCGACAGGGGAGTTCGAACACCGGGGAGCTGTTTTTT. Amino acid sequence: CASRQGSSNTGELFF. Complete variable domain (other parts from reference TRBV5-6 and TRBJ2-2): DAGVTQSPTHLIKTRGQQVTLRCSPKSGHDTVSWYQQALGQGPQFIFQYYEEEERQRGNFPDRFSGHQFPNYSSELNVNALLLGDSALYLCASRQGSSNTGELFFGEGSRLTVL.

This clone was recorded a few times. V usage is TRBV4-2 and J usage is TRBJ2-3; D is possibly TRBD1 (6 bases). CDR3 length: 15 amino acids. Germline V gene data show CDR1 as LGHNA and CDR2 as YNFKEQ. Trimming removed 0 bases from V and 9 bases from J, with 16 bases in between. DNA of the CDR3: TGTGCCAGCAGCCAAGATCGAACAGGGATTGGAACGCAGTATTTT. It yields the protein CASSQDRTGIGTQYF.

This clone was counted between two and nine times. J is TRBJ2-7 and V is TRBV7-9; 11 bases are shared with TRBD1. This CDR3 is built from 14 residues. Germline values: CDR1 SEHNR, CDR2 FQNEAQ (reference sequence). J gave up 4 bases and V 4 bases, and 3 bases lay outside the gene matches. The CDR3 DNA reads as TGTGCCAGCAGCTCGGGACAGGGGGAATACGAGCAGTACGTC. Protein product: CASSSGQGEYEQYV.

This clone was picked up a small number of times. The V and J genes are TRBV10-3 and TRBJ1-3; D gene ambiguous. Looked up from germline, CDR1 is ENHRY and CDR2 is SYGVKD. The CDR3 length is 14 residues. V was trimmed by 4 bases and J by 0 bases, leaving 7 bases between them. The CDR3 loop reads CAISVGISGNTIYF. The CDR3 region has the DNA TGTGCCATCAGTGTGGGGATCTCTGGAAACACCATATATTTT.

A remark on this clone: The sample carries other DNA sequences with the same CDR3. The genes are TRBV9 and TRBJ2-5; D is ambiguous. This CDR3 has 14 residues. Germline V lookup: CDR1 SGDLS, CDR2 YYNGEE. Trimming removed 0 bases at V and 1 base at J, with 7 bases between. The CDR3 protein is CASSVGPLQETQYF. The DNA of the CDR3 is TGTGCCAGCAGCGTAGGGCCACTCCAAGAGACCCAGTACTTC.

The chain is built from TRBV29-1 and TRBJ1-3, with unresolved D. V lost 7 bases and J lost 0, with 16 bases in between. This CDR3 contains 15 residues. CDR1 and CDR2 from the germline V gene are SQVTM and ANQGSEA. The CDR3 DNA follows: TGCAGCGCTGGAAAAGGACCCAGCTCTGGAAACACCATATATTTT. Amino acids: CSAGKGPSSGNTIYF. The whole variable domain, filled in from reference TRBV29-1 and TRBJ1-3, reads SAVISQKPSRDICQRGTSLTIQCQVDSQVTMMFWYRQQPGQSLTLIATANQGSEATYESGFVIDKFPISRPNLTFSTLTVSNMSPEDSSIYLCSAGKGPSSGNTIYFGEGSWLTVV.

There are a few counts of this clone. V gene TRBV18 combines with J gene TRBJ2-4; tentative D call: TRBD1 (6 bases). Germline V gives CDR1 KGHSH, CDR2 LQKENI. The CDR3 extends over 12 amino acids. The ends were cut back, 3 bases at V and 13 bases at J, with 13 bases in the middle. The DNA of the CDR3 is TGTGCCAGCTCACCCGGGACAATCGGGCAGTACTTC. Protein product: CASSPGTIGQYF. The whole variable domain, filled in from reference TRBV18 and TRBJ2-4, reads NAGVMQNPRHLVRRRGQEARLRCSPMKGHSHVYWYRQLPEEGLKFMVYLQKENIIDESGMPKERFSAEFPKEGPSILRIQQVVRGDSAAYFCASSPGTIGQYFGAGTRLSVL.

This clone was observed a few times. The chain links TRBV4-1 to TRBJ1-4; 7 nucleotides align to TRBD1. Germline CDR1 and CDR2: MGHRA and YSYEKL. V shed 5 bases, J shed 0 bases, and the junction held 9 bases outside the gene matches. The CDR3 totals 17 residues. This CDR3 is CASSSGGVGTTNEKLFF. The DNA of the CDR3 is TGCGCCAGCAGCTCAGGGGGTGTGGGGACAACTAATGAAAAACTGTTTTTT.

The chain employs TRBV19 and TRBJ1-1; D gene ambiguous. Germline lookup yields CDR1 LNHDA and CDR2 SQIVND (reference sequence). CDR3 length: 12 amino acids. V gave up 8 bases and J gave up 1 base, with 8 bases separating them. CDR3 sequence reads: CASFRENTEAFF. The CDR3 DNA reads as TGTGCCAGTTTCCGGGAGAACACTGAAGCTTTCTTT.

In this sample, this clone turned up once. This sequence joins TRBV7-8 and TRBJ2-7; D remains unclear. V was pared by 3 bases and J by 0 bases, with 15 bases between. The CDR3 is 16 residues long. Germline CDR1 reads SGHVS; CDR2 reads FQNEAQ. CDR3 region: CASSFTGRSYSYEQYF. CDR3 nucleotide sequence: TGTGCCAGCAGCTTCACCGGCAGATCATACTCCTACGAGCAGTACTTC.

This clone was observed a handful of times. The gene calls are TRBV7-9 and TRBJ2-1; D unclear. The length of the CDR3 is 15 residues. V dropped 1 base and J dropped 5 bases, with 12 bases sitting between them. Germline V gene sequence: CDR1 SEHNR, CDR2 FQNEAQ (reference sequence). The CDR3 DNA is TGTGCCAGCAGCTTAGTCCGGAAGGGTGACAATGAGCAGTTCTTC. This encodes CASSLVRKGDNEQFF.

About this clone: This specimen includes other DNA sequences encoding the same CDR3. The rearrangement joins TRBV30 to TRBJ2-7; D gene ambiguous. The V and J ends lost 2 bases and 3 bases respectively, with 5 bases between them. This CDR3 has 11 amino acids. Germline CDR1 and CDR2: GTSNPN and SVGIG (reference sequence). The CDR3, as DNA: TGTGCCTGGAGTAGGAGCTACGAGCAGTACTTC. Its translation: CAWSRSYEQYF.

The table lists this clone with a few counts. J is TRBJ1-1 and V is TRBV7-9; TRBD1 might be the D (6 bases). Per germline, CDR1 SEHNR and CDR2 FQNEAQ (reference sequence). The CDR3 totals 15 residues. Trimming cost V 1 base and J 10 bases, with 19 bases left between them. CDR3 amino acids: CASSLVEGDTRSAFF. The CDR3 nucleotides read TGTGCCAGCAGCTTAGTGGAGGGGGACACAAGATCAGCTTTCTTT.

This clone was seen more than once but under ten times. The V and J genes are TRBV29-1 and TRBJ1-1, with TRBD1 matching over 8 bases. Germline CDR1 is SQVTM and CDR2 is ANQGSEA. The CDR3 covers 13 residues. V trimming: 6 bases; J trimming: 5 bases; junction bases outside the gene matches: 8. The CDR3 sequence is CSVKQGGDTEAFF. CDR3 DNA: TGCAGCGTGAAACAGGGGGGAGATACTGAAGCTTTCTTT.

DNA for the CDR3: TGTGCCAGCCGCCGGACAGGGGGATACGAGCAGTACTTC. Its protein product is CASRRTGGYEQYF. The chain has TRBV7-9 and TRBJ2-7; 10 bases fit TRBD1. The V segment lost 8 bases and the J segment 4 bases; nucleotides outside the gene matches: 5. CDR3 length equals 13 residues. Germline V gene lookup returns CDR1 SEHNR and CDR2 FQNEAQ (reference sequence). Using reference TRBV7-9 and TRBJ2-7 for the parts outside the CDR3, the full variable domain is DTGVSQNPRHKITKRGQNVTFRCDPISEHNRLYWYRQTLGQGPEFLTYFQNEAQLEKSRLLSDRFSAERPKGSFSTLEIQRTEQGDSAMYLCASRRTGGYEQYFGPGTRLTVT.